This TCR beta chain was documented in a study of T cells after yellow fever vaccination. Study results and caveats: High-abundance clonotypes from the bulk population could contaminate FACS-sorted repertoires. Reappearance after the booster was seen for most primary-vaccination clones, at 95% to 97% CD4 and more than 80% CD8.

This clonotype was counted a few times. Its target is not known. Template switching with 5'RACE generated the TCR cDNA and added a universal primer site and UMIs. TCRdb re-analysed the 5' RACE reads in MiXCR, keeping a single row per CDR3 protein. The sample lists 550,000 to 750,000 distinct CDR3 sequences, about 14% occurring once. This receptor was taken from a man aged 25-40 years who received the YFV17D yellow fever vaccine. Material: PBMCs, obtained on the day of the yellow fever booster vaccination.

CDR3 residues: CSSMSGRGEQYF. The CDR3 DNA reads as TGCAGTTCAATGAGCGGGAGAGGCGAGCAGTACTTC. The V and J genes are TRBV20-1 and TRBJ2-7; 8 nucleotides agree with TRBD2. The CDR3 spans 12 residues. The V segment lost 8 bases and the J segment 6 bases; nucleotides outside the gene matches: 9. Germline V gene lookup returns CDR1 DFQATT and CDR2 SNEGSKA (reference sequence).